A selection of T cell receptor beta chains follows, all from one sample in a study of T cell responses to AZD1222 COVID-19 vaccine. Profiling relied on immunoSEQ multiplex PCR, and the TCRdb table lists in-frame clones only, not all of them. Of about 75,000 clones in the sample, around 89% were seen once. This sample comprised peripheral blood, obtained 28 days after the second dose of the MenACWY control vaccine. These receptors all come from an adult who received the MenACWY meningococcal vaccine as a control. Both conserved end residues are part of each CDR3. A D gene is named only where the DNA matches it firmly. Size is stated for part of the rows, as once, few or many counts, or as a class when the clone is expanded.

D gene	J gene	V gene	clone size	CDR3 protein	CDR3 DNA
TRBD2	TRBJ2-1	TRBV11-3	NA	CASSLVAGDEQFF	TGTGCCAGCAGCTTAGTGGCGGGGGATGAGCAGTTCTTC
NA	TRBJ2-3	TRBV7-2	NA	CASSFRDNTDTQYF	TGTGCCAGCAGCTTCCGGGACAACACAGATACGCAGTATTTT
NA	TRBJ1-2	TRBV5-1	NA	CASSLATGIIDGYTF	TGCGCCAGCAGCTTGGCCACAGGGATAATCGATGGCTACACCTTC
NA	TRBJ1-4	TRBV4-3	NA	CASSQVLGEKLFF	TGCGCCAGCAGCCAAGTCTTGGGGGAAAAACTGTTTTTT
NA	TRBJ1-2	TRBV6-4	NA	CASSDEGGRGYTF	TGTGCCAGCAGTGACGAGGGAGGGCGCGGCTACACCTTC
NA	TRBJ2-3	TRBV30	NA	CAWTLLGAITDTQYF	TGTGCCTGGACCCTACTAGGGGCCATCACAGATACGCAGTATTTT
NA	TRBJ2-6	TRBV6-4	few	CASSDSRGSGANVLTF	TGTGCCAGCAGTGACTCGAGGGGATCTGGGGCCAACGTCCTGACTTTC
NA	TRBJ1-5	TRBV7-2	NA	CASSLDNQPQHF	TGTGCCAGCAGCTTGGATAATCAGCCCCAGCATTTT
TRBD2	TRBJ2-7	TRBV19	NA	CASSMSGGPYEQYF	TGTGCCAGTAGTATGAGCGGGGGGCCCTACGAGCAGTACTTC
NA	TRBJ2-5	TRBV7-2	NA	CASSYREGETQYF	TGTGCCAGCAGCTACAGGGAGGGGGAGACCCAGTACTTC
NA	TRBJ1-6	TRBV6-6	NA	CASSPLRDRINSPLHF	TGTGCCAGCAGCCCCTTACGGGACCGCATTAATTCACCCCTCCACTTT
NA	TRBJ2-3	TRBV15	NA	CATSRDGGGGTDTQYF	TGTGCCACCAGCAGAGACGGGGGCGGGGGCACAGATACGCAGTATTTT
TRBD2	TRBJ2-7	TRBV6-2/TRBV6-3	NA	CASSYSPSGFYEQYF	TGTGCCAGCAGTTACTCACCTAGCGGCTTCTACGAGCAGTACTTC
TRBD2	TRBJ2-5	TRBV2	NA	CASSELAGAQETQYF	TGTGCCAGCAGTGAACTAGCGGGGGCCCAAGAGACCCAGTACTTC
NA	TRBJ1-2	TRBV4-1	NA	CASSQGVGGVGGEANYGYTF	TGCGCCAGCAGCCAAGGGGTCGGGGGAGTGGGAGGCGAAGCTAACTATGGCTACACCTTC